Below, 28 T cell receptor beta chains from the same sample are listed, as sequenced in a study of CD8+ T cells in alopecia areata. Extraction and reverse transcription of RNA yielded cDNA as the sequencing template. Profiled with immunoSEQ multiplex PCR; TCRdb holds only in-frame clones, not every one. The sample includes a few hundred thousand clones, more than 30% of them seen just once. Treatment: oral pan-JAK inhibitor, 5-10 mg twice daily. Sequenced material: CD4+ T cells sorted from blood, taken at week 34, from a patient treated with tofacitinib. The receptors shown here come from a human donor with alopecia areata.

CDR3: CASSLDSSGPQHF. CDR3 sequence (DNA): TGTGCCAGCAGCTTGGACAGTTCGGGGCCCCAGCATTTT. This chain uses TRBV7-9 with TRBJ1-5; D might be TRBD1 (6 bases). The CDR3 has 13 amino acids. Germline values: CDR1 SEHNR, CDR2 FQNEAQ (reference sequence). Trimming shortened V by 3 bases and J by 9 bases, and 12 bases separated the two germline ends.

V usage is TRBV5-6 and J usage is TRBJ1-6; D is undetermined. The CDR3 is 16 amino acids. The germline V and J ends were trimmed by 4 bases and 3 bases, with 14 bases remaining between them. Germline V gives CDR1 SGHDT, CDR2 YYEEEE. CDR3 coding DNA: TGTGCCAGCAGCCCGCCCGGAGCCTTCTATAATTCACCCCTCCACTTT. It codes for CASSPPGAFYNSPLHF. Full variable domain (missing parts from reference TRBV5-6 and TRBJ1-6): DAGVTQSPTHLIKTRGQQVTLRCSPKSGHDTVSWYQQALGQGPQFIFQYYEEEERQRGNFPDRFSGHQFPNYSSELNVNALLLGDSALYLCASSPPGAFYNSPLHFGNGTRLTVT.

This clone has only one observation. The CDR3 DNA sequence: TGCAGCGACGGGTCCGCTAACTATGGCTACACCTTC. Protein sequence: CSDGSANYGYTF. This chain links TRBV29-1 with TRBJ1-2; D unclear. The CDR3 length is 12 residues. CDR1 and CDR2 (germline): SQVTM, ANQGSEA. Trimming shortened V by 7 bases and J by 0 bases, and 9 bases separated the two germline ends.

This chain links TRBV18 with TRBJ1-4, with D possibly TRBD1 on 5 matching bases. Germline values: CDR1 KGHSH, CDR2 LQKENI. V was shortened by 3 bases and J by 5 bases, with 16 bases between the two germline ends. The CDR3 sequence is 16 residues long. In nucleotides, the CDR3 is TGTGCCAGCTCACCCGGTCGGGGCCGATTAAATGAAAAACTGTTTTTT. This encodes CASSPGRGRLNEKLFF. The variable domain in full, completed from reference TRBV18 and TRBJ1-4, reads NAGVMQNPRHLVRRRGQEARLRCSPMKGHSHVYWYRQLPEEGLKFMVYLQKENIIDESGMPKERFSAEFPKEGPSILRIQQVVRGDSAAYFCASSPGRGRLNEKLFFGSGTQLSVL.

The gene calls are TRBV19 and TRBJ1-5; D call uncertain. V lost 6 bases, J lost 3 bases, and 12 bases lay in between. This CDR3 has 14 amino acids. Germline V gene lookup returns CDR1 LNHDA and CDR2 SQIVND (reference sequence). The CDR3 nucleotides read TGTGCCAGTAGCAAATGGACTGCCAATCAGCCCCAGCATTTT. Protein sequence: CASSKWTANQPQHF.

A few counts support this clone. This chain links TRBV29-1 with TRBJ1-2, with 8 bases aligning to TRBD1. CDR1 and CDR2 from the germline V gene are SQVTM and ANQGSEA. The CDR3 loop spans 14 amino acids. Trimming removed 7 bases from V and 1 base from J; junction bases left unmatched: 8. The CDR3 here is CSAPTGALNYGYTF. CDR3 bases: TGCAGCGCTCCGACAGGGGCCCTTAACTATGGCTACACCTTC.

This rearrangement joins TRBV30 to TRBJ1-2, with D possibly being TRBD1 (6 bases). This CDR3 is 13 amino acids long. Germline loops: CDR1 GTSNPN, CDR2 SVGIG (reference sequence). The V gene lost 2 bases and the J gene lost 7 bases, with 14 bases spanning the gap. CDR3 nucleotides: TGTGCCTGGAGTCTTACGGGACATTCTGGCTACACCTTC. Amino acid sequence: CAWSLTGHSGYTF.

This clone came up a few times. DNA of the CDR3: TGTGCCAGCACTAGCGGGATCTACGAGCAGTACTTC. Protein product: CASTSGIYEQYF. This sequence joins TRBV6-5 and TRBJ2-7, with TRBD2 identical over 9 bases. Per germline, CDR1 MNHEY and CDR2 SVGAGI. Unmatched junction bases numbered 1, after V lost 7 bases and J lost 3 bases. The CDR3 is 12 amino acids.

The chain uses TRBV29-1 and TRBJ2-3; D not resolved. Per germline, CDR1 SQVTM and CDR2 ANQGSEA. The CDR3 contains 12 residues. Between the trimmed V and J ends, which lost 4 bases and 2 bases, there was a span of 7 bases. CDR3 amino acids: CSVARNTDTQYF. The CDR3 nucleotides are TGCAGCGTTGCTCGTAACACAGATACGCAGTATTTT.

J is TRBJ2-1 and V is TRBV6-1; 7 positions match TRBD2. V trimming: 1 base; J trimming: 2 bases; junction bases outside the gene matches: 2. CDR1 MNHNS and CDR2 SASEGT come from the germline V gene. The CDR3 covers 15 residues. The CDR3 nucleotides are TGTGCCAGCAGTGAAGTTGGGACTACCTACAATGAGCAGTTCTTC. It translates to CASSEVGTTYNEQFF.

This clone was found a few times. The J gene is TRBJ2-1, the V gene TRBV29-1, with 7 bases aligning to TRBD1. CDR1 and CDR2 (germline): SQVTM, ANQGSEA. The V segment lost 8 bases and the J segment 0 bases; nucleotides outside the gene matches: 13. The CDR3 has 16 residues. CDR3 in amino acids: CSHRPHAGGSYNEQFF. Written as DNA, the CDR3 is TGCAGCCATCGACCTCATGCAGGGGGCTCCTACAATGAGCAGTTCTTC.

The rearrangement links TRBV30 to TRBJ1-2; 7 nucleotides align to TRBD1. From germline, CDR1 is GTSNPN and CDR2 SVGIG (reference sequence). This CDR3 comprises 14 residues. V was clipped by 5 bases and J by 2 bases; unmatched bases: 8. The CDR3 is CAWAGQLRNYGYTF. CDR3 coding DNA: TGTGCCTGGGCGGGACAGCTCCGGAACTATGGCTACACCTTC.

V is TRBV5-1 and J is TRBJ1-2; D may be TRBD1 (6 bases). The CDR3 sequence is 13 residues long. Trimming removed 4 bases from V and 5 bases from J, with 12 bases in between. Germline V CDR1 and CDR2: SGHRS, YFSETQ. CDR3 region: CASSESGTYGYTF. Here the CDR3 DNA reads TGCGCCAGCAGCGAATCAGGGACATATGGCTACACCTTC.

The rearrangement links TRBV7-9 to TRBJ1-3; D remains unclear. The CDR3 has 14 amino acids. Trimming pared 1 base from V and 4 bases from J, leaving 8 bases between. Germline lookup yields CDR1 SEHNR and CDR2 FQNEAQ (reference sequence). CDR3 amino acids: CASSLDGQGNTIYF. The CDR3 DNA reads as TGTGCCAGCAGCTTAGACGGGCAAGGAAACACCATATATTTT. Supplemented by reference TRBV7-9 and TRBJ1-3, the full variable domain reads DTGVSQNPRHKITKRGQNVTFRCDPISEHNRLYWYRQTLGQGPEFLTYFQNEAQLEKSRLLSDRFSAERPKGSFSTLEIQRTEQGDSAMYLCASSLDGQGNTIYFGEGSWLTVV.

J is TRBJ2-3 and V is TRBV25-1; either TRBD1 or TRBD2 may fit D (5 bases each). CDR3 size: 18 residues. Germline V lookup: CDR1 MGHDK, CDR2 SYGVNS. With 2 bases removed from V and 0 bases from J, the gap between germline ends came to 18 bases. CDR3 sequence (DNA): TGTGCCAGCAGTGAAATCTGGGGGAAGGGCACTAGCACAGATACGCAGTATTTT. This codes for CASSEIWGKGTSTDTQYF.

This clone was detected a few times. This CDR3 is also generated by other DNA sequences in the sample. CDR3: CASSPGETQYF. For the CDR3, the DNA is TGTGCCAGCTCACCGGGGGAGACCCAGTACTTC. The gene calls are TRBV18 and TRBJ2-5; D not resolved. From germline, CDR1 is KGHSH and CDR2 LQKENI. The CDR3 sequence is 11 residues long. Trimming shortened V by 3 bases and J by 5 bases, and 4 bases separated the two germline ends.

V is TRBV19 and J is TRBJ2-7; TRBD1 agrees at 12 bases. Germline trimming cut 4 bases from V and 7 bases from J; bases unmatched to any gene: 11. The CDR3 totals 16 residues. Germline assignment: CDR1 LNHDA and CDR2 SQIVND (reference sequence). The CDR3 is CASSTLPGQGAREQYF. The CDR3 nucleotides are TGTGCCAGTAGTACTCTACCGGGACAGGGGGCGCGTGAGCAGTACTTC.

Comment on this clone: Other nucleotide sequences from this sample produce the same CDR3. The chain joins TRBV7-9 to TRBJ2-7; D may be TRBD2 (5 bases). Trimming removed 6 bases at V and 4 bases at J, with 10 bases between. The CDR3 has 12 amino acids. Germline V CDR1 and CDR2: SEHNR, FQNEAQ (reference sequence). The CDR3 DNA sequence: TGTGCCAGCAGTTTGAGCGGATACGAGCAGTACTTC. It specifies CASSLSGYEQYF.

The genes are TRBV27 and TRBJ2-1; D is undetermined. Trimming pared 5 bases from V and 1 base from J, leaving 12 bases between. In germline, CDR1 is MNHEY, CDR2 SMNVEV (reference sequence). The CDR3 length is 15 residues. The CDR3 spells CASSRLAASYNEQFF. The CDR3 DNA reads TGTGCCAGCAGTCGACTCGCCGCGTCCTACAATGAGCAGTTCTTC.

J is TRBJ1-2 and V is TRBV7-2; 10 bases are shared with TRBD1. This CDR3 has 13 residues. In germline, CDR1 is SGHTA, CDR2 FQGNSA. Trimming at V came to 5 bases and at J to 10 bases, leaving 7 bases not matched to a gene. Written as DNA, the CDR3 is TGTGCCAGCAGCGCCGGGACAGGGGTTCACTACACCTTC. Protein sequence: CASSAGTGVHYTF.

In this sample, this clone turned up a few times. The V gene is TRBV18, the J gene TRBJ1-5; D is possibly TRBD1 (6 bases). Trimming took off 3 bases at V and 10 bases at J, with 13 bases between the two ends. CDR1 and CDR2 (germline): KGHSH, LQKENI. The CDR3 runs to 13 residues. CDR3 protein: CASSPTLQGPQHF. Written as DNA, the CDR3 is TGTGCCAGCTCACCCACCTTACAGGGACCCCAGCATTTT. The full variable domain, in which reference TRBV18 and TRBJ1-5 provide the parts outside the CDR3, is NAGVMQNPRHLVRRRGQEARLRCSPMKGHSHVYWYRQLPEEGLKFMVYLQKENIIDESGMPKERFSAEFPKEGPSILRIQQVVRGDSAAYFCASSPTLQGPQHFGDGTRLSIL.

This clone appeared a few times. The rearrangement links TRBV28 to TRBJ2-1, with D maybe TRBD2 (6 bases). Per germline, CDR1 MDHEN and CDR2 SYDVKM. There are 16 residues in the CDR3. The germline V and J ends were trimmed by 6 bases and 0 bases, with 15 bases remaining between them. The CDR3 reads CASSPEEGSSYNEQFF. CDR3 nucleotides: TGTGCCAGCAGCCCGGAGGAGGGGAGCTCCTACAATGAGCAGTTCTTC.

CDR3 bases: TGTGCCTGGAGCCAGTCGGGCACCTGGGGAGATACGCAGTATTTT. Residues: CAWSQSGTWGDTQYF. The rearrangement links TRBV30 to TRBJ2-3; D remains unclear. Germline V gene sequence: CDR1 GTSNPN, CDR2 SVGIG (reference sequence). The germline V and J ends were trimmed by 3 bases and 5 bases, with 18 bases remaining between them. The CDR3 runs 15 residues. The full variable domain, completed using reference TRBV30 and TRBJ2-3, is SQTIHQWPATLVQPVGSPLSLECTVEGTSNPNLYWYRQAAGRGLQLLFYSVGIGQISSEVPQNLSASRPQDRQFILSSKKLLLSDSGFYLCAWSQSGTWGDTQYFGPGTRLTVL.

DNA for the CDR3: TGTGCCTGGGGAACAGGGGACTATGGCTACACCTTC. Translation gives CAWGTGDYGYTF. The chain has TRBV30 and TRBJ1-2, with 7 nucleotides matching TRBD1. Per the germline V gene, CDR1 is GTSNPN and CDR2 is SVGIG (reference sequence). V lost 5 bases, J lost 3 bases, and 3 bases stayed unmatched. The CDR3 totals 12 residues.

This chain uses TRBV30 with TRBJ2-5; TRBD2 matches at 7 bases. Germline V gene data show CDR1 as GTSNPN and CDR2 as SVGIG (reference sequence). CDR3 size: 14 residues. V shed 4 bases and J 4 bases; nucleotides not matched to a gene: 9. CDR3 DNA: TGTGCCTGGAAACCTAGCGGCCCGGTAGAGACCCAGTACTTC. Its protein product is CAWKPSGPVETQYF. The full variable domain, rest sourced from reference TRBV30 and TRBJ2-5, is SQTIHQWPATLVQPVGSPLSLECTVEGTSNPNLYWYRQAAGRGLQLLFYSVGIGQISSEVPQNLSASRPQDRQFILSSKKLLLSDSGFYLCAWKPSGPVETQYFGPGTRLLVL.

The rearrangement links TRBV7-6 to TRBJ1-1; TRBD1 matches at 7 bases. V was clipped by 5 bases and J by 1 base; unmatched bases: 4. Germline-derived CDR1 and CDR2 are SGHVS and FNYEAQ. The length of the CDR3 is 14 residues. The CDR3 protein is CASSLGQRNTEAFF. CDR3 nucleotide sequence: TGTGCCAGCAGCCTGGGACAGCGGAACACTGAAGCTTTCTTT.

The rearrangement links TRBV29-1 to TRBJ1-1; D perhaps matches TRBD1 (6 bases). V lost 5 bases and J lost 5, with 15 bases in between. Germline CDR1 SQVTM, CDR2 ANQGSEA. The CDR3 has 13 residues. CDR3 loop: CSVNRVLGTEAFF. CDR3 bases: TGCAGCGTTAACAGGGTCCTGGGGACTGAAGCTTTCTTT.

The chain couples TRBV4-1 to TRBJ1-1; no definite D call. Looked up from germline, CDR1 is MGHRA and CDR2 is YSYEKL. The CDR3 spans 14 residues. The V end was cut by 0 bases, the J end by 1 base, with 6 bases between. CDR3 DNA sequence: TGCGCCAGCAGCCAAGATAGTAGGAACACTGAAGCTTTCTTT. This sequence encodes CASSQDSRNTEAFF.